The clone carrying this T cell receptor beta chain showed up many times. Germline lookup yields CDR1 MDHEN and CDR2 SYDVKM. The CDR3 sequence is 11 residues long. V lost 5 bases and J 8 bases, leaving 7 bases between the germline ends. TCRdb re-called the 5' RACE reads with MiXCR, one entry per CDR3 protein. The table records 150,000 to 200,000 distinct CDR3 sequences, roughly a tenth of them present only once. This sample was taken from a study of T cells after yellow fever vaccination. This specimen was CD8+ T cells sorted from PBMCs, taken 45 days after the yellow fever booster vaccination. The chain recombines TRBV28 with TRBJ2-1, with D possibly matching TRBD1 (5 bases). This sequence originates from a man aged 18 to 35 who received the YFV17D yellow fever vaccine. In DNA, the CDR3 is TGTGCCAGCAGTCCAGGGCATGAGCAGTTCTTC. As protein: CASSPGHEQFF.